A single sample gave rise to the 9 T cell receptor beta chains below, sequenced in a study of blood T cell repertoires in COVID-19. Produced via immunoSEQ multiplex PCR; TCRdb's table is partial and in-frame only. Among tens of thousands of clones, 80% to 90% were seen once, and the ten largest hold approximately 1.6%. The specimen sequenced was peripheral blood. These receptors originate from a man aged 60 to 75 with COVID-19, enrolled during active disease.

J is TRBJ2-7 and V is TRBV27; D not resolved. The V gene's germline CDR1 is MNHEY and CDR2 SMNVEV (reference sequence). This CDR3 is 13 amino acids long. V lost 3 bases and J 1 base, leaving 7 bases between the germline ends. The CDR3, as DNA: TGTGCCAGCAGTTTCAGCAGGTCCTACGAGCAGTACTTC. The encoded protein is CASSFSRSYEQYF.

V and J are TRBV6-5 and TRBJ1-1, with 8 bases lining up with TRBD1. V shed 6 bases and J 0 bases; nucleotides not matched to a gene: 6. The CDR3 spans 15 residues. The germline V gene has CDR1 MNHEY and CDR2 SVGAGI. As DNA, the CDR3 is TGTGCCAGCAGGACAGGGGCCAACATGAACACTGAAGCTTTCTTT. Protein product: CASRTGANMNTEAFF.

The CDR3 is CSALTLASNTEAFF. Here the CDR3 DNA reads TGCAGCGCCTTAACCCTGGCCTCGAACACTGAAGCTTTCTTT. This chain links TRBV29-1 with TRBJ1-1; no definite D call. Germline values: CDR1 SQVTM, CDR2 ANQGSEA. Trimming left V 7 bases short and J 1 base short, with 16 bases between. CDR3 length equals 14 residues.

The chain joins TRBV7-2 to TRBJ2-1; D is undetermined. Germline CDR1 SGHTA, CDR2 FQGNSA. V lost 5 bases and J lost 11, with 10 bases in between. The CDR3 has 11 amino acids. The CDR3 DNA reads as TGTGCCAGCAGCACAAATAATCAGCAGTTCTTC. Its protein product is CASSTNNQQFF. The full variable domain, its missing parts supplied by reference TRBV7-2 and TRBJ2-1, is GAGVSQSPSNKVTEKGKDVELRCDPISGHTALYWYRQSLGQGLEFLIYFQGNSAPDKSGLPSDRFSAERTGGSVSTLTIQRTQQEDSAVYLCASSTNNQQFFGPGTRLTVL.

The chain uses TRBV20-1 and TRBJ1-1; weak D call: TRBD1 (6 bases). Germline CDR1 reads DFQATT; CDR2 reads SNEGSKA (reference sequence). The CDR3 is 11 residues long. The CDR3 nucleotides read TGCAGCCCTGCCACAGGGTCCAGGGCTTTCTTT. The encoded protein is CSPATGSRAFF.

The DNA for the CDR3 is TGTGCCAGCAGTCCGTCGACAGGGGGCTTCTCTGGAAACACCATATATTTT. Translating it yields CASSPSTGGFSGNTIYF. V is TRBV7-6 and J is TRBJ1-3; 10 bases are shared with TRBD1. Per the germline V gene, CDR1 is SGHVS and CDR2 is FNYEAQ. The CDR3 extends over 17 amino acids. Trimming took 6 bases from V and 0 from J; bases not matched to a gene: 8. Complete variable domain (other parts from reference TRBV7-6 and TRBJ1-3): GAGVSQSPRYKVTKRGQDVALRCDPISGHVSLYWYRQALGQGPEFLTYFNYEAQQDKSGLPNDRFSAERPEGSISTLTIQRTEQRDSAMYRCASSPSTGGFSGNTIYFGEGSWLTVV.

This sequence joins TRBV28 and TRBJ1-5, with D possibly being TRBD1 (6 bases). With 3 bases removed from V and 2 bases from J, the gap between germline ends came to 11 bases. Germline CDR1 and CDR2: MDHEN and SYDVKM. The CDR3 consists of 15 residues. This chain's CDR3 is CASSFRGAGNQPQHF. The CDR3 coding sequence is TGTGCCAGCAGTTTTCGGGGGGCCGGCAATCAGCCCCAGCATTTT.

J is TRBJ1-2 and V is TRBV10-1; D possibly corresponds to TRBD1 (5 bases). The CDR3 sequence is 13 residues long. Germline V lookup: CDR1 WNHNN, CDR2 SYGVQD (reference sequence). The V end was cut by 0 bases, the J end by 5 bases, with 7 bases between. The CDR3 loop is CASSESGLYGYTF. The CDR3 nucleotides are TGCGCCAGCAGTGAGTCGGGGCTGTATGGCTACACCTTC.

The V call is TRBV24-1, the J call TRBJ2-5; TRBD2 agrees at 12 bases. Unmatched junction bases numbered 7, after V lost 3 bases and J lost 3 bases. Germline V gene lookup returns CDR1 KGHDR and CDR2 SFDVKD. This CDR3 has 17 amino acids. This CDR3 reads CATSDPRTSGTEETQYF. The CDR3 bases are TGTGCCACCAGTGATCCACGGACTAGCGGGACGGAAGAGACCCAGTACTTC.